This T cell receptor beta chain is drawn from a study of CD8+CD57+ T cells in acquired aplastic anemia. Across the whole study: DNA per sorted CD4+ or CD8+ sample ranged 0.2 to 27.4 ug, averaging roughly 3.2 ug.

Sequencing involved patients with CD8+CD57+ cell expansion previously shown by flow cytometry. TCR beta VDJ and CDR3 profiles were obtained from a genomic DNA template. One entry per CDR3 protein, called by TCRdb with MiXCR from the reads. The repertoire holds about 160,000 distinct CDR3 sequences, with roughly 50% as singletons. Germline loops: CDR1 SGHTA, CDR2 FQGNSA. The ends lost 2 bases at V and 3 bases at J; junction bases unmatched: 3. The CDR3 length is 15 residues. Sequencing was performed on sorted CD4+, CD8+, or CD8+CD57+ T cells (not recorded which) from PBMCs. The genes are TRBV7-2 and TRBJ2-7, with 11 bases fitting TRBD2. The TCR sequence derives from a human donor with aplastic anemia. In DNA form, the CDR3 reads TGTGCCAGCAGCTTAAACCTAGCGGGGGGCTACGAGCAGTACTTC. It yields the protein CASSLNLAGGYEQYF. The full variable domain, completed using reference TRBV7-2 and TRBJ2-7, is GAGVSQSPSNKVTEKGKDVELRCDPISGHTALYWYRQSLGQGLEFLIYFQGNSAPDKSGLPSDRFSAERTGGSVSTLTIQRTQQEDSAVYLCASSLNLAGGYEQYFGPGTRLTVT.